The 23 T cell receptor beta chains reported below all come from one sample, sequenced in a study of T cell responses to AZD1222 COVID-19 vaccine. TCRdb's copy holds only in-frame clones and misses some; the assay was immunoSEQ multiplex PCR. The sample contains 100,000 to 120,000 clones, roughly 87% of which appear only once. This specimen consisted of peripheral blood, obtained 28 days after the second AZD1222 dose. Source of these receptors: an adult who received the AZD1222 COVID-19 vaccine.

J is TRBJ1-5 and V is TRBV7-2, with D possibly TRBD1 on 5 matching bases. V gave up 1 base and J gave up 9 bases, with 16 bases separating them. The CDR3 has 15 amino acids. The germline V gene encodes CDR1 SGHTA and CDR2 FQGNSA. CDR3 amino acids: CASSLGISAGGPQHF. The CDR3 nucleotides are TGTGCCAGCAGCTTAGGTATCTCGGCCGGGGGGCCCCAGCATTTT.

The rearrangement links TRBV29-1 to TRBJ2-5; maybe TRBD1 (6 bases). There are 11 residues in the CDR3. Germline V gene data show CDR1 as SQVTM and CDR2 as ANQGSEA. With 3 bases removed from V and 6 bases from J, the gap between germline ends came to 8 bases. CDR3 bases: TGCAGCGTTGACAGGGGTCAGACCCAGTACTTC. It encodes CSVDRGQTQYF.

J is TRBJ2-7 and V is TRBV5-1; 8 bases align to TRBD2. CDR1 and CDR2 from the germline V gene are SGHRS and YFSETQ. After removal of 3 bases from V and 6 bases from J, the junction contained 8 bases not matched to a gene. This CDR3 has 14 residues. In DNA, the CDR3 is TGCGCCAGCAGCTCCCGGGAGGGGGGGCTCGAGCAGTACTTC. This encodes CASSSREGGLEQYF.

This clone was seen once. The chain links TRBV7-6 to TRBJ2-7, with TRBD2 matching 7 bases. The CDR3 sequence is 15 residues long. The germline CDR1 and CDR2 sequences are SGHVS and FNYEAQ. J gave up 4 bases and V 4 bases, and 10 bases lay outside the gene matches. The DNA for the CDR3 is TGTGCCAGCAGCTCCGTCGAGCGGGGACTATACGAGCAGTACTTC. This encodes CASSSVERGLYEQYF.

This chain connects TRBV4-1 to TRBJ2-1; D possibly matches TRBD1 or TRBD2 (5 bases each). Germline V gene data show CDR1 as MGHRA and CDR2 as YSYEKL. The length of the CDR3 is 16 residues. The V gene lost 2 bases and the J gene lost 8 bases, with 19 bases spanning the gap. The CDR3 loop is CASSQKTGTTGHEQFF. The CDR3 bases are TGCGCCAGCAGCCAAAAAACCGGGACCACCGGCCATGAGCAGTTCTTC.

The CDR3 DNA is TGTGCCAGCTCACCAATAGTTCCCGGGGAGACCCAGTACTTC. Protein sequence: CASSPIVPGETQYF. This sequence joins TRBV18 and TRBJ2-5; D is unclear. Deletions cut 2 bases from V and 5 bases from J, with 12 bases between. CDR3 length: 14 amino acids. Germline CDR1 is KGHSH and CDR2 is LQKENI.

The V call is TRBV27, the J call TRBJ1-1; tentative D call: TRBD1 (5 bases). The V gene's germline CDR1 is MNHEY and CDR2 SMNVEV (reference sequence). The CDR3 has 13 amino acids. V lost 6 bases and J lost 1, with 9 bases in between. The CDR3 coding sequence is TGTGCCAGCAGCCCGACAGAGAACACTGAAGCTTTCTTT. It encodes CASSPTENTEAFF.

The chain employs TRBV9 and TRBJ2-2; tentatively, D is TRBD1 (6 bases). Germline V gene data show CDR1 as SGDLS and CDR2 as YYNGEE. V shed 4 bases and J shed 4 bases, with 14 bases lying between them. This CDR3 has 15 residues. The CDR3 loop reads CASSSQGSSTGELFF. CDR3 sequence (DNA): TGTGCCAGCAGCTCCCAGGGGAGTAGCACCGGGGAGCTGTTTTTT.

V gene TRBV27 combines with J gene TRBJ2-1, with a tentative D call TRBD2 (6 bases). Trimming stripped 6 bases from V and 12 bases from J, with 12 bases between. Germline CDR1 MNHEY, CDR2 SMNVEV (reference sequence). The CDR3 consists of 11 residues. In DNA, the CDR3 is TGTGCCAGCAGCCATAGCGGCAGGCAGTTCTTC. This sequence encodes CASSHSGRQFF.

The chain uses TRBV6-5 and TRBJ2-1; a possible D gene is TRBD1 (5 bases). Germline V gene data show CDR1 as MNHEY and CDR2 as SVGAGI. The V end was cut by 0 bases, the J end by 10 bases, with 10 bases between. This CDR3 is built from 13 residues. The CDR3 sequence: CASSYSTRGEQFF. As DNA, the CDR3 is TGTGCCAGCAGTTACTCGACAAGGGGAGAGCAGTTCTTC.

The V and J genes are TRBV28 and TRBJ2-3; the match to TRBD2 covers 13 bases. Germline CDR1 is MDHEN and CDR2 is SYDVKM. The CDR3 runs 16 residues. Trimming at V came to 5 bases and at J to 2 bases, leaving 4 bases not matched to a gene. This CDR3 reads CASSPGLAGATDTQYF. CDR3 nucleotides: TGTGCCAGCAGTCCAGGACTAGCGGGAGCCACAGATACGCAGTATTTT.

The V call is TRBV29-1, the J call TRBJ1-1; 7 bases agree with TRBD1. The CDR3 is 14 residues long. Germline CDR1 and CDR2: SQVTM and ANQGSEA. The V segment lost 7 bases and the J segment 1 base; nucleotides outside the gene matches: 9. The CDR3 reads CSASPGTANTEAFF. CDR3 in DNA: TGCAGCGCATCGCCCGGGACAGCGAACACTGAAGCTTTCTTT.

This chain connects TRBV5-1 to TRBJ2-6; 10 nucleotides align to TRBD1. V lost 0 bases, J lost 0 bases, and 3 bases stayed unmatched. This CDR3 has 18 amino acids. Germline assignment: CDR1 SGHRS and CDR2 YFSETQ. The CDR3 spells CASSLVGTGASGANVLTF. The CDR3 region has the DNA TGCGCCAGCAGCTTGGTGGGGACAGGGGCCTCTGGGGCCAACGTCCTGACTTTC.

This clone has only a few counts. The genes are TRBV27 and TRBJ2-1; tentatively, D is TRBD1 or TRBD2 (5 bases each). The CDR3 consists of 16 residues. Germline lookup yields CDR1 MNHEY and CDR2 SMNVEV (reference sequence). The V end was cut by 0 bases, the J end by 5 bases, with 14 bases between. The CDR3 is CASSLSRRDLNNEQFF. The CDR3 DNA sequence: TGTGCCAGCAGTTTATCACGCAGGGACCTAAACAATGAGCAGTTCTTC.

This chain's CDR3 is CASSPQVGGNTIYF. The CDR3 nucleotides read TGTGCCAGCAGTCCCCAGGTCGGAGGAAACACCATATATTTT. The genes are TRBV28 and TRBJ1-3; D not resolved. From germline, CDR1 is MDHEN and CDR2 SYDVKM. This CDR3 is built from 14 residues. Trimming removed 5 bases at V and 4 bases at J, with 12 bases between.

The V gene is TRBV28, the J gene TRBJ1-6; 7 nucleotides line up with TRBD1. This CDR3 contains 15 residues. The trim removed 7 bases at V and 9 bases at J, leaving 12 bases unmatched. CDR1 MDHEN and CDR2 SYDVKM come from the germline V gene. The CDR3 bases are TGTGCCAGCAATTCGAAGGGGGCGTGGGGTTCACCCCTCCACTTT. Amino acid sequence: CASNSKGAWGSPLHF.

This chain uses TRBV28 with TRBJ1-1; 7 bases agree with TRBD1. With 3 bases clipped from V and 1 base from J, the junction kept 11 bases outside the gene matches. Germline CDR1 reads MDHEN; CDR2 reads SYDVKM. This CDR3 region has 17 residues. CDR3 amino acids: CASSFPIPGQKNTEAFF. CDR3 bases: TGTGCCAGCAGTTTCCCCATACCGGGACAGAAGAACACTGAAGCTTTCTTT.

The chain recombines TRBV10-2 with TRBJ1-4; D remains unclear. Trimming cost V 5 bases and J 7 bases, with 14 bases left between them. CDR1 and CDR2 (germline): WSHSY, SAAADI. The CDR3 consists of 14 residues. The CDR3 loop is CASSLGFGREKLFF. In DNA form, the CDR3 reads TGCGCCAGCAGTTTGGGATTCGGACGTGAAAAACTGTTTTTT.

The rearrangement links TRBV3-1 (or the pseudogene TRBV3-2) to TRBJ1-1; no firm D call. The CDR3 spans 13 residues. Trimming shortened V by 1 base and J by 7 bases, and 10 bases separated the two germline ends. Germline loops: CDR1 LGHDT, CDR2 YNNKEL (reference sequence). This CDR3 reads CASSQALGREAFF. CDR3 in DNA: TGTGCCAGCAGCCAAGCTTTAGGGCGTGAAGCTTTCTTT.

The chain joins TRBV5-6 to TRBJ2-7, with 8 nucleotides matching TRBD1. CDR1 and CDR2 from the germline V gene are SGHDT and YYEEEE. J gave up 4 bases and V 4 bases, and 7 bases lay outside the gene matches. The CDR3 contains 14 residues. The CDR3 DNA follows: TGTGCCAGCAGCGGACAGGGAGGAGGGTACGAGCAGTACTTC. Translation gives CASSGQGGGYEQYF.

The chain has TRBV5-4 and TRBJ2-3; the D gene could be TRBD1 or TRBD2 (7 bases each). The germline V gene encodes CDR1 SGHNT and CDR2 YYREEE (reference sequence). CDR3 size: 15 residues. V shed 0 bases and J shed 6 bases, with 14 bases lying between them. CDR3: CASSLESGGADTQYF. CDR3 bases: TGTGCCAGCAGCTTGGAATCAGGGGGGGCGGATACGCAGTATTTT.

The gene calls are TRBV27 and TRBJ2-7; D is perhaps TRBD1 (5 bases). V was cut by 4 bases and J by 2 bases, with 18 bases left in between. The length of the CDR3 is 16 residues. In germline, CDR1 is MNHEY, CDR2 SMNVEV (reference sequence). The CDR3 DNA sequence: TGTGCCAGCAGTTCGCCCGCCCGACAGAGCCCCTACGAGCAGTACTTC. It encodes CASSSPARQSPYEQYF.

The J gene is TRBJ2-1, the V gene TRBV4-3, with D unresolved. This CDR3 region has 13 residues. Germline V CDR1 and CDR2: LGHNA, YSLEER. Deletions cut 0 bases from V and 9 bases from J, with 9 bases between. The CDR3 sequence is CASSQDQTFEQFF. The CDR3 DNA sequence: TGCGCCAGCAGCCAAGATCAGACCTTTGAGCAGTTCTTC.